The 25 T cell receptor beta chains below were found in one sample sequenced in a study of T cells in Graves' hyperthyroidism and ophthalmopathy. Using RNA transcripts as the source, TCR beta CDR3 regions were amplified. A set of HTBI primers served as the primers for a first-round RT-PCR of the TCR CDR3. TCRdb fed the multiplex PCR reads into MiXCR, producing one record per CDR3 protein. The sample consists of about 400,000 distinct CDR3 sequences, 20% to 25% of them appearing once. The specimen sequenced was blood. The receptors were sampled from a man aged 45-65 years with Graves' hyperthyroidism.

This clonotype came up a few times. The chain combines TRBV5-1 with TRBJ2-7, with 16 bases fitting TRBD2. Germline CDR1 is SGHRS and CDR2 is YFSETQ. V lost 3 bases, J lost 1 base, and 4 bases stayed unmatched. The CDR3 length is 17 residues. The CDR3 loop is CASSSGLAGGLSYEQYF. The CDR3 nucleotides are TGCGCCAGCAGCTCGGGACTAGCGGGAGGGCTGTCCTACGAGCAGTACTTC. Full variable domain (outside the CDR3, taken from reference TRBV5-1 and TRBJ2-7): KAGVTQTPRYLIKTRGQQVTLSCSPISGHRSVSWYQQTPGQGLQFLFEYFSETQRNKGNFPGRFSGRQFSNSRSEMNVSTLELGDSALYLCASSSGLAGGLSYEQYFGPGTRLTVT.

In nucleotides, the CDR3 is TGTGCCAGCAGCTTGGACAGTTTTGAGACCCAGTACTTC. Protein product: CASSLDSFETQYF. The gene calls are TRBV7-3 and TRBJ2-5, with D possibly being TRBD1 (6 bases). This CDR3 is 13 amino acids long. The V end lost 3 bases, the J end lost 5 bases, and 10 bases lay between the germline ends. The germline gives CDR1 SGHTA, CDR2 FQGTGA.

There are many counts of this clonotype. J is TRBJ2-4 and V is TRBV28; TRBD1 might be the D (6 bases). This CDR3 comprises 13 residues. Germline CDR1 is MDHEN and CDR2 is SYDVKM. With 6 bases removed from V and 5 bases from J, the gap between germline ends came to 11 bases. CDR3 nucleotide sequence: TGTGCCAGCAGAGGACAGTCCGAAAACATTCAGTACTTC. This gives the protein CASRGQSENIQYF.

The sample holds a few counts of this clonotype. The CDR3 region is CASSTFGTGDNEQFF. The CDR3 bases are TGTGCCAGCAGTACCTTCGGGACAGGGGACAATGAGCAGTTCTTC. The rearrangement links TRBV12-3 or TRBV12-4 to TRBJ2-1, with TRBD1 matching 10 bases. Losses at the gene ends were 5 bases for V and 5 bases for J; bases not matched to a gene: 6. The length of the CDR3 is 15 residues.

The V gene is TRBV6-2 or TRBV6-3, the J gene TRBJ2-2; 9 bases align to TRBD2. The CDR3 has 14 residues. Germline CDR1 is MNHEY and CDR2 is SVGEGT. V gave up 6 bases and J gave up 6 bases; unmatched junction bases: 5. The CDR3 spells CASRDSGSSGELFF. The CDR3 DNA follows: TGTGCCAGCAGGGATAGCGGGAGTTCCGGGGAGCTGTTTTTT.

CDR3 bases: TGCAGCGCCCTCTTCACAGATACGCAGTATTTT. Protein product: CSALFTDTQYF. V and J are TRBV29-1 and TRBJ2-3, with D unresolved. The CDR3 has 11 amino acids. Trimming stripped 7 bases from V and 2 bases from J, with 7 bases between. CDR1 is SQVTM and CDR2 is ANQGSEA in the germline V gene.

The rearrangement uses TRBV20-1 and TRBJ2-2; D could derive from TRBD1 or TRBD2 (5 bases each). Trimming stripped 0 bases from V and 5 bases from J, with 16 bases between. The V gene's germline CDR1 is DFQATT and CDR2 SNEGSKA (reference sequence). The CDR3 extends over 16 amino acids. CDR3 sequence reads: CSARDLQGPFTGELFF. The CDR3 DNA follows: TGCAGTGCTAGAGATCTCCAGGGACCCTTTACCGGGGAGCTGTTTTTT.

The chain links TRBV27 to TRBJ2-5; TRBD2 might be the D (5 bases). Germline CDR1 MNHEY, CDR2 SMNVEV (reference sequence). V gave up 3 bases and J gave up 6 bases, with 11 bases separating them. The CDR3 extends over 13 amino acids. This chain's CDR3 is CASSFLAKKTQYF. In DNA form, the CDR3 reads TGTGCCAGCAGTTTTTTAGCGAAAAAGACCCAGTACTTC.

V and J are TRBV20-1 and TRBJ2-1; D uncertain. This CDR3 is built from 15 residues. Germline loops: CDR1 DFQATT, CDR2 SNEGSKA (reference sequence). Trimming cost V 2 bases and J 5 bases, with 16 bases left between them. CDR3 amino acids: CSARSPSRNHNEQFF. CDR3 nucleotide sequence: TGCAGTGCTAGATCCCCCAGCCGGAATCACAATGAGCAGTTCTTC.

The CDR3 is CATSDSGAGGWETQYF. The DNA for the CDR3 is TGTGCCACCAGTGATTCTGGAGCGGGAGGGTGGGAGACCCAGTACTTC. This rearrangement joins TRBV24-1 to TRBJ2-5; 10 bases line up with TRBD2. Germline lookup yields CDR1 KGHDR and CDR2 SFDVKD. The trim removed 2 bases at V and 5 bases at J, leaving 7 bases unmatched. The CDR3 sequence is 16 residues long.

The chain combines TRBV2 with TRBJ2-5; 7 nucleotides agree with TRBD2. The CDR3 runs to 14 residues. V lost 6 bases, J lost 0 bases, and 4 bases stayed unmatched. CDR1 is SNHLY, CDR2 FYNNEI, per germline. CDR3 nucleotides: TGTGCCAGCAGCAGCGGGATGGACCAAGAGACCCAGTACTTC. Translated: CASSSGMDQETQYF.

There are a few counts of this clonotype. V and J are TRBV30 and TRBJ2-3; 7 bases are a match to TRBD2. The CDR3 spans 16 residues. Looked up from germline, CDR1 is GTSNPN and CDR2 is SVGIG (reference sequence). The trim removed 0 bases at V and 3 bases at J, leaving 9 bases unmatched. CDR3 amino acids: CAWSVLDAGATDTQYF. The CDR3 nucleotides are TGTGCCTGGAGTGTACTGGACGCGGGAGCAACAGATACGCAGTATTTT.

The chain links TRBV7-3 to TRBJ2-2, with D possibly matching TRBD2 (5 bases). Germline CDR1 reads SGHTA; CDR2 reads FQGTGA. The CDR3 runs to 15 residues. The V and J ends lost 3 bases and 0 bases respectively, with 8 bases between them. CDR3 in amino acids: CASSLELANTGELFF. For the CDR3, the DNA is TGTGCCAGCAGCTTGGAACTAGCGAACACCGGGGAGCTGTTTTTT.

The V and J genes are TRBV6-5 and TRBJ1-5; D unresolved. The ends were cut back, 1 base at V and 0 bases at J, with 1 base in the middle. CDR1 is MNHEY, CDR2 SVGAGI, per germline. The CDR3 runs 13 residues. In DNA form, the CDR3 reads TGTGCCAGCAGTTACTATAGCAATCAGCCCCAGCATTTT. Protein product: CASSYYSNQPQHF.

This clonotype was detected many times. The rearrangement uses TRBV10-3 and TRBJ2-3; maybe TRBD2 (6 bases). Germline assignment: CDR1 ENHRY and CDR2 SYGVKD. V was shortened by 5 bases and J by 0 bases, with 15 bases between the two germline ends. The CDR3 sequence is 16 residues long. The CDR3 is CAISSTGRGSTDTQYF. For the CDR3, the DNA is TGTGCCATCAGTTCAACCGGGAGAGGGAGCACAGATACGCAGTATTTT.

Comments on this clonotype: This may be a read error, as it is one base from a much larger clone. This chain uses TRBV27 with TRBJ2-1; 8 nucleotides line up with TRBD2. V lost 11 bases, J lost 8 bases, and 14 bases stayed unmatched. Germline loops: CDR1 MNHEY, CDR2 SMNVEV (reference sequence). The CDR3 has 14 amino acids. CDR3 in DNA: TGTGCCGGCAATCCTGTCAGCGGGAGCTATGAGCAGTTCTTC. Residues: CAGNPVSGSYEQFF.

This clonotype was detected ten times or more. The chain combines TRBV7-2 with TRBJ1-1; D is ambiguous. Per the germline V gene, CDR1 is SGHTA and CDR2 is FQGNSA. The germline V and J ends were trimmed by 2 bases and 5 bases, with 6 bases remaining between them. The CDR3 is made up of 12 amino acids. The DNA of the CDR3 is TGTGCCAGCAGCTTAACGGGGACTGAAGCTTTCTTT. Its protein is CASSLTGTEAFF. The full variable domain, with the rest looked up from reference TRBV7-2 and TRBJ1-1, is GAGVSQSPSNKVTEKGKDVELRCDPISGHTALYWYRQSLGQGLEFLIYFQGNSAPDKSGLPSDRFSAERTGGSVSTLTIQRTQQEDSAVYLCASSLTGTEAFFGQGTRLTVV.

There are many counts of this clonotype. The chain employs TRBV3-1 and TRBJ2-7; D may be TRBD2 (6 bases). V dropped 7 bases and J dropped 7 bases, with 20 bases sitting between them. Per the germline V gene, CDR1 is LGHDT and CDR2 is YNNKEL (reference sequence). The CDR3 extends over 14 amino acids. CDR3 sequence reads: CASTQTTSLGEQYF. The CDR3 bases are TGTGCCAGCACCCAGACGACTAGTTTGGGGGAGCAGTACTTC.

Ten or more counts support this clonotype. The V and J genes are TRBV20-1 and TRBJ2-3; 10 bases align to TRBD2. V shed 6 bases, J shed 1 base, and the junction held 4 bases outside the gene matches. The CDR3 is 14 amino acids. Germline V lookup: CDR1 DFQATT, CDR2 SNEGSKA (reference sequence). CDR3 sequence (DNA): TGCAGTGCCCTGGGGACTAGCGGCACAGATACGCAGTATTTT. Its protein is CSALGTSGTDTQYF.

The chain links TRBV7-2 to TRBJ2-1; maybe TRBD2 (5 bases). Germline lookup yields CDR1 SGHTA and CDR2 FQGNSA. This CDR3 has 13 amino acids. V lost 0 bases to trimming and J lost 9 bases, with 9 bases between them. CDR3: CASSLASSREQFF. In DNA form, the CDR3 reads TGTGCCAGCAGCTTAGCGTCTAGCCGTGAGCAGTTCTTC.

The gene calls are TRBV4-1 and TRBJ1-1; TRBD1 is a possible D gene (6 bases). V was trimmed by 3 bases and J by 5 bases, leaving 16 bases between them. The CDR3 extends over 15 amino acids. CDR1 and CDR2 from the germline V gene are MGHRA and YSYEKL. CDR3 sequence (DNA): TGCGCCAGCAGCCATGATCGACAGGTCTTGACTGAAGCTTTCTTT. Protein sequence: CASSHDRQVLTEAFF.

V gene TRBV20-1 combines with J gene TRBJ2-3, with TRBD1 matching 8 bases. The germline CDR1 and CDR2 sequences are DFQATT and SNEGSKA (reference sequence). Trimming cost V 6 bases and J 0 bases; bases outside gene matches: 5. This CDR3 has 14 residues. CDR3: CSARDRPSTDTQYF. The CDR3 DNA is TGCAGTGCACGGGACAGGCCAAGCACAGATACGCAGTATTTT.

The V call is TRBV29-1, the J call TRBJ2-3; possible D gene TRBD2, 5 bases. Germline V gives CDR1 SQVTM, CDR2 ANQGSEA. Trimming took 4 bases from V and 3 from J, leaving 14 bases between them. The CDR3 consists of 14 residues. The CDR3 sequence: CSVAAERVTDTQYF. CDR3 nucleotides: TGCAGCGTTGCAGCGGAGAGAGTAACAGATACGCAGTATTTT.

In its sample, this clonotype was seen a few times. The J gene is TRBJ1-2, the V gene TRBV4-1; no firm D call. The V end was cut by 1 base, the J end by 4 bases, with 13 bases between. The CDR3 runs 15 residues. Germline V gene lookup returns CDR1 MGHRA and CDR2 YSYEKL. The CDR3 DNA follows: TGCGCCAGCAGCCAAGTGGGTTCCTTCACCTATGGCTACACCTTC. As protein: CASSQVGSFTYGYTF.

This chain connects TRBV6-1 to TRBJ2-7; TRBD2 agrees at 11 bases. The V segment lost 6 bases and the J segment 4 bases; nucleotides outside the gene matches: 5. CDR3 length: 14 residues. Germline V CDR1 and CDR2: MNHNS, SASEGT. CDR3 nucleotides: TGTGCCAGCAGAGGTAGCGGGAGGGATTACGAGCAGTACTTC. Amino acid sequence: CASRGSGRDYEQYF.